This T cell receptor beta chain derives from a study of blood T cell repertoires in COVID-19. Assay used: immunoSEQ multiplex PCR; TCRdb lists only in-frame clones, some missing. Of 70,000 to 95,000 clones listed, about 91% are singletons. Germline CDR1 MGHRA, CDR2 YSYEKL. V was trimmed by 1 base and J by 1 base, leaving 13 bases between them. The CDR3 covers 16 residues. This clone was seen a single time. The sequenced material came from peripheral blood. The sequence was collected from a woman over 75 with acute or convalescent COVID-19. This sequence joins TRBV4-1 and TRBJ1-1; unclear D gene. DNA of the CDR3: TGCGCCAGCAGCCAAGGTATTGACTTTTGGAACACTGAAGCTTTCTTT. Its translation is CASSQGIDFWNTEAFF.